Below are 10 T cell receptor beta chains sequenced from a single sample in a study of regulatory T cells in long-lasting Graves disease. With iRepertoire HTBI primers and Arm-PCR of CDR3 regions, TCR beta libraries were built. MiXCR, applied by TCRdb to the multiplex PCR reads, yields one record per CDR3 protein. The table records roughly 400,000 distinct CDR3 sequences, roughly 15% of them present only once. Time point denoted: newly diagnosed GD, antithyroid drugs for less than 3 months. There was RNA extracted from PBMCs, and the TCR library was made from it. This same sample was also taken into another study, of T cells in Graves' hyperthyroidism and ophthalmopathy.

Sequences were derived from peripheral blood mononuclear cells (PBMCs), sampled at new diagnosis, from a patient treated with antithyroid drugs. These receptors originate from a woman in her late teens or twenties with Graves disease.

This clonotype has ten or more counts. The J gene is TRBJ2-7, the V gene TRBV11-2, with TRBD2 matching 7 bases. With V trimmed by 1 base and J by 2 bases, 2 bases remained unmatched. The CDR3 is 14 residues long. Per the germline V gene, CDR1 is SGHAT and CDR2 is FQNNGV. The CDR3: CASSLVRGAYEQYF. The CDR3 region has the DNA TGTGCCAGCAGCTTAGTTCGGGGGGCCTACGAGCAGTACTTC.

This clonotype was seen at least ten times. This chain uses TRBV2 with TRBJ2-5, with TRBD1 as a possible D gene (6 bases). Germline CDR1 SNHLY, CDR2 FYNNEI. The germline V and J ends were trimmed by 4 bases and 1 base, with 10 bases remaining between them. This CDR3 has 14 residues. The CDR3 region is CASSANRAQETQYF. The CDR3 region has the DNA TGTGCCAGCAGTGCGAACAGGGCCCAAGAGACCCAGTACTTC.

With respect to this clonotype: A clone one base away is much larger, so this may be a read error. V and J are TRBV12-3 or TRBV12-4 and TRBJ2-7, with 9 bases fitting TRBD2. CDR3 length: 15 residues. V trimming: 6 bases; J trimming: 7 bases; junction bases outside the gene matches: 13. CDR3 DNA sequence: TGTGCCAGCAGCTCAGCGGGAGGCCACTACAATGAGCAGTACTTC. It codes for CASSSAGGHYNEQYF.

The sample holds many counts of this clonotype. This chain uses TRBV20-1 with TRBJ2-7; D tentatively reads TRBD1 or TRBD2 (5 bases each). The germline V and J ends were trimmed by 5 bases and 1 base, with 15 bases remaining between them. The germline V gene encodes CDR1 DFQATT and CDR2 SNEGSKA (reference sequence). There are 14 residues in the CDR3. The CDR3 spells CSAEAGTKSYEQYF. CDR3 sequence (DNA): TGCAGTGCTGAAGCCGGGACCAAATCCTACGAGCAGTACTTC.

J is TRBJ2-7 and V is TRBV29-1, with unresolved D. CDR1 and CDR2 (germline): SQVTM, ANQGSEA. Between the trimmed V and J ends, which lost 3 bases and 1 base, there was a span of 4 bases. The CDR3 is 11 residues long. In DNA, the CDR3 is TGCAGCGTTGAGGTTTCCTACGAGCAGTACTTC. It specifies CSVEVSYEQYF.

The chain is built from TRBV7-3 and TRBJ1-1; 8 bases agree with TRBD1. The CDR3 extends over 16 amino acids. CDR1 and CDR2 from the germline V gene are SGHTA and FQGTGA. V trimming: 1 base; J trimming: 5 bases; junction bases outside the gene matches: 9. For the CDR3, the DNA is TGTGCCAGCAGCTTAAGGGCAGGGGGCACGAAAACTGAAGCTTTCTTT. Translated: CASSLRAGGTKTEAFF. Together with reference TRBV7-3 and TRBJ1-1, the CDR3 gives the full variable domain: GAGVSQTPSNKVTEKGKYVELRCDPISGHTALYWYRQSLGQGPEFLIYFQGTGAADDSGLPNDRFFAVRPEGSVSTLKIQRTERGDSAVYLCASSLRAGGTKTEAFFGQGTRLTVV.

The chain is built from TRBV29-1 and TRBJ1-2; D may be TRBD1 (6 bases). Per germline, CDR1 SQVTM and CDR2 ANQGSEA. The CDR3 has 12 residues. Deletions cut 7 bases from V and 8 bases from J, with 17 bases between. CDR3 sequence (DNA): TGCAGCGCCCGGGGGGCTGAGGCAGGCTACACCTTC. It is translated as CSARGAEAGYTF.

CDR3 loop: CASSLTGGSSGANVLTF. In nucleotides, the CDR3 is TGCGCCAGCAGCTTGACAGGGGGCTCATCTGGGGCCAACGTCCTGACTTTC. The chain uses TRBV5-1 and TRBJ2-6; 9 bases agree with TRBD1. The junction had 3 bases not matched to a gene; V was cut back by 1 base and J by 1 base. CDR1 and CDR2 from the germline V gene are SGHRS and YFSETQ. This CDR3 has 17 amino acids.

This clonotype was detected many times. The chain is built from TRBV20-1 and TRBJ2-1; 14 bases are a match to TRBD2. J gave up 6 bases and V 0 bases, and 10 bases lay outside the gene matches. The germline gives CDR1 DFQATT, CDR2 SNEGSKA (reference sequence). The CDR3 is made up of 18 amino acids. This CDR3 is CSARDGTSGSLLINEQFF. The CDR3 nucleotides are TGCAGTGCTAGAGATGGGACTAGCGGGAGCCTCCTAATCAATGAGCAGTTCTTC.

This clonotype was counted many times. This chain joins TRBV27 and TRBJ2-7; D gene uncertain. The germline V gene has CDR1 MNHEY and CDR2 SMNVEV (reference sequence). The CDR3 spans 16 residues. Trimming shortened V by 3 bases and J by 0 bases, and 15 bases separated the two germline ends. CDR3 protein: CASSFAGIRSSYEQYF. DNA for the CDR3: TGTGCCAGCAGTTTTGCAGGTATCAGGAGCTCCTACGAGCAGTACTTC.